The clone carrying this T cell receptor beta chain has more than one count but fewer than ten. Its specificity is not known. The data were obtained in a study of identical twins. TCRdb re-called the 5' RACE reads through MiXCR, storing one row per CDR3 protein. The sample holds fewer than 650,000 distinct CDR3 sequences, 7.5% to 10% seen once. Germline V gives CDR1 SGHRS, CDR2 YFSETQ. The CDR3 totals 14 residues. J lost 12 bases, V lost 0 bases, and 9 bases had no gene match. Points from the study as a whole: The more abundant beta clonotypes in cord blood had fewer insertions, and memory repertoires did not show this. In drawing conclusions, the study used cross-sectional statistical analysis and did not follow the same donors.

This same sample was also taken into another study, of yellow fever vaccine responses in identical twins.

The rearrangement joins TRBV5-1 to TRBJ2-7; TRBD1 agrees at 10 bases. Input material: PBMCs. The TCR originated in a woman aged 18-35 years in good health. For the CDR3, the DNA is TGCGCCAGCAGCTTGGAACGGACAGGGGGGCCTCGGTACTTC. Protein product: CASSLERTGGPRYF.